This TCR beta chain was captured in a study of T cells in women clearing cervical HPV infection. Study context: Case blood drawn at lesion detection; control blood after infection cleared.

For this clone: The DNA ends 3 residues before the CDR3 does, and the rest of the CDR3 is filled in from the germline J gene.

The CDR3 is made up of 14 amino acids. Germline trimming cut 2 bases from V and 7 bases from J; bases unmatched to any gene: 2. The germline gives CDR1 KGHDR, CDR2 SFDVKD. Method: immunoSEQ multiplex PCR; TCRdb's copy keeps in-frame clones and lacks some. The sample features approximately 35,000 clones, with 7.8% in its top ten. Sequences were obtained from blood buffy coat. The TCR originated in a woman aged 18-69 years with a cervical HPV16 infection that either progressed to CIN3+ or cleared (not recorded which). This chain joins TRBV24-1 and TRBJ2-1; TRBD2 agrees at 9 bases. The CDR3 sequence is CATSDSGLANEQFF. The sequenced CDR3 bases are TGTGCCACCAGTGATTCCGGACTAGCGAATGAG.